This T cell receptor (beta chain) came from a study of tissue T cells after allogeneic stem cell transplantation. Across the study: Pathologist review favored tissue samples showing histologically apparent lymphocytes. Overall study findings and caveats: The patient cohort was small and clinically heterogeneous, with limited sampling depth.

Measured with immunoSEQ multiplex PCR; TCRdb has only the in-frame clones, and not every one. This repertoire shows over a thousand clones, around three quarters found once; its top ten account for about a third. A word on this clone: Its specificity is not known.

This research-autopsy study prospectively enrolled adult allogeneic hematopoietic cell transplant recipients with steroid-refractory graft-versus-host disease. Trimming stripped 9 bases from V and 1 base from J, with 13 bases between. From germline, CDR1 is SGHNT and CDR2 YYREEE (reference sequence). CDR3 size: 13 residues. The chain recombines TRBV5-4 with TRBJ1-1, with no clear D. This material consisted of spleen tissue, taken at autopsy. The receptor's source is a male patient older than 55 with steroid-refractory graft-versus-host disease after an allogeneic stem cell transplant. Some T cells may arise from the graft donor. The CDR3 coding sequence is TGTGCCACCCGGACTTTCCCGAACACTGAAGCTTTCTTT. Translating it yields CATRTFPNTEAFF.